This entry features one T cell receptor (beta chain) sequence. Its specificity is not known. The sample comes from a study of cytomegalovirus exposure and HLA in healthy donors. Study-level findings and limits: Some highly shared sequence variants likely arose as a pipeline artifact. Equally common other TCR beta chains were less clonally expanded than HLA-associated ones, a later analysis found. Per a prior analysis, the majority of TCR beta V segments were productive roughly 87% or roughly 30% of the time.

Both 60 Vbeta primers and 13 Jbeta primers went into the PCR. The method was immunoSEQ multiplex PCR; TCRdb's version includes in-frame clones alone and lacks a portion of them. This sample's table reports 150,000 to 200,000 clones. Germline lookup yields CDR1 SGHTA and CDR2 FQGNSA. The V gene lost 3 bases and the J gene lost 0 bases, with 8 bases spanning the gap. There are 15 residues in the CDR3. The sequencing input was PBMCs. The TCR was taken from a woman aged 55 to 70 in good health and CMV-seronegative. J is TRBJ2-2 and V is TRBV7-2; a possible D gene is TRBD1 (5 bases). The CDR3 is CASSFSRANTGELFF. CDR3 in DNA: TGTGCCAGCAGCTTTAGCAGGGCGAACACCGGGGAGCTGTTTTTT. The whole variable domain, filled in from reference TRBV7-2 and TRBJ2-2, reads GAGVSQSPSNKVTEKGKDVELRCDPISGHTALYWYRQSLGQGLEFLIYFQGNSAPDKSGLPSDRFSAERTGGSVSTLTIQRTQQEDSAVYLCASSFSRANTGELFFGEGSRLTVL.